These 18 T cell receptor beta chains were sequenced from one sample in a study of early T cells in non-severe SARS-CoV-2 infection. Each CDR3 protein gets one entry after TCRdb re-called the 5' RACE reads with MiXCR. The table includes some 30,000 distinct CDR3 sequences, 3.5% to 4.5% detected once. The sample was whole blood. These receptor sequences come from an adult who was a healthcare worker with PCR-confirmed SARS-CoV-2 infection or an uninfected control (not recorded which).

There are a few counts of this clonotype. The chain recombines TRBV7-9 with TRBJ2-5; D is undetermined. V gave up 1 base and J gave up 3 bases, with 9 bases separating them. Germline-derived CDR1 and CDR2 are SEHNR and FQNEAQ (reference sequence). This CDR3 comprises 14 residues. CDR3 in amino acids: CASSLVGSKETQYF. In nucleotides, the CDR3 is TGTGCCAGCAGCTTAGTCGGCAGCAAAGAGACCCAGTACTTC.

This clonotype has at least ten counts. CDR3 residues: CSALGRGQGGGDTQYF. As DNA, the CDR3 is TGCAGTGCCCTCGGCCGGGGACAGGGGGGAGGAGATACGCAGTATTTT. This rearrangement joins TRBV20-1 to TRBJ2-3; 11 bases map to TRBD1. Germline lookup yields CDR1 DFQATT and CDR2 SNEGSKA (reference sequence). CDR3 length equals 16 residues. Trimming at V came to 6 bases and at J to 5 bases, leaving 13 bases not matched to a gene.

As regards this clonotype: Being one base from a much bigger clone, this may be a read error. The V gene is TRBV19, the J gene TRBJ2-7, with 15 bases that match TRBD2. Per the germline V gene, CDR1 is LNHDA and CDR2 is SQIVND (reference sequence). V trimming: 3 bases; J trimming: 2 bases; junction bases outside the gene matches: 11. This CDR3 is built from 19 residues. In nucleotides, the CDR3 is TGTGCCAGTAGTATGAGCCCCCCGGGACTAGCGGGAGGCACCTACGAGCAGTACTTC. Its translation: CASSMSPPGLAGGTYEQYF. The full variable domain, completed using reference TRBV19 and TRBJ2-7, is DGGITQSPKYLFRKEGQNVTLSCEQNLNHDAMYWYRQDPGQGLRLIYYSQIVNDFQKGDIAEGYSVSREKKESFPLTVTSAQKNPTAFYLCASSMSPPGLAGGTYEQYFGPGTRLTVT.

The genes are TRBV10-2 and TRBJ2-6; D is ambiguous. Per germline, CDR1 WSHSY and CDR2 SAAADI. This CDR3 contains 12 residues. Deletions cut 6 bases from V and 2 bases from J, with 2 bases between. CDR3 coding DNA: TGCGCCAGCAGGCCTGGGGCCAACGTCCTGACTTTC. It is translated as CASRPGANVLTF.

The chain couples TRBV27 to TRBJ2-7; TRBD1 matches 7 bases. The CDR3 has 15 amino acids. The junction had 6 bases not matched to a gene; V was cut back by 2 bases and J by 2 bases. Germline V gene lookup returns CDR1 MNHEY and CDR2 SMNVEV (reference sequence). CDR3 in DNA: TGTGCCAGCAGTTTAAGCCTTCAGGGGGCCTACGAGCAGTACTTC. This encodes CASSLSLQGAYEQYF.

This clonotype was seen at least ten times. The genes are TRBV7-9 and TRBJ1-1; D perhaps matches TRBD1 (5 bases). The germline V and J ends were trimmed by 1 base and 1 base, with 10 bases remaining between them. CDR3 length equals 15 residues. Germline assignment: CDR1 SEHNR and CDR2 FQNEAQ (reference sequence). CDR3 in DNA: TGTGCCAGCAGCTTAGGTACAGGTTCGAACACTGAAGCTTTCTTT. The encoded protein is CASSLGTGSNTEAFF.

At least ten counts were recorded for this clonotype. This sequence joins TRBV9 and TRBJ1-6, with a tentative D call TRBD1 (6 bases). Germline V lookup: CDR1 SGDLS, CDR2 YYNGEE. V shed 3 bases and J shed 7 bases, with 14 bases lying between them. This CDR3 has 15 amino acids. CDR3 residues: CASSAPGQVNSPLHF. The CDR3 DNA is TGTGCCAGCAGCGCTCCGGGACAAGTCAATTCACCCCTCCACTTT.

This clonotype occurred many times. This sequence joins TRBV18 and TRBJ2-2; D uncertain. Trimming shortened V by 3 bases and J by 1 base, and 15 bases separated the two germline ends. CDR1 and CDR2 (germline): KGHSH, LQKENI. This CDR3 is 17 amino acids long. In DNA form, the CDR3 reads TGTGCCAGCTCACCTCAAAGAAGTGGGCTGAACACCGGGGAGCTGTTTTTT. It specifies CASSPQRSGLNTGELFF.

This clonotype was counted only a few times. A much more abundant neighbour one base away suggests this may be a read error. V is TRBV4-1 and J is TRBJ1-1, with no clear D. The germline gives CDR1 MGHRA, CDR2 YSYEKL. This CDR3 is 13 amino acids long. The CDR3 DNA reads TGCACCAGCGCCATTTCGGCGAACACTGAAGCTTTCTTT. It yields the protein CTSAISANTEAFF.

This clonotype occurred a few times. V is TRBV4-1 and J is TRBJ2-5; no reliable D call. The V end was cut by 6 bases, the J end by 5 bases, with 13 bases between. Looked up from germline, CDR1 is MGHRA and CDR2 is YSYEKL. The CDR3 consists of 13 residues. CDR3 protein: CASSINMVETQYF. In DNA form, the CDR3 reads TGCGCCAGCAGTATTAATATGGTGGAGACCCAGTACTTC.

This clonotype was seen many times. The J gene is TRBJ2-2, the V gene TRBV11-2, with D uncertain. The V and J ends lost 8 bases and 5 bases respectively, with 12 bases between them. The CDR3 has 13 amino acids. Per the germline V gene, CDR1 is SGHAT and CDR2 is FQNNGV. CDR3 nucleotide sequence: TGTGCCAGCCGAACGCCCAAAACCGGGGAGCTGTTTTTT. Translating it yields CASRTPKTGELFF.

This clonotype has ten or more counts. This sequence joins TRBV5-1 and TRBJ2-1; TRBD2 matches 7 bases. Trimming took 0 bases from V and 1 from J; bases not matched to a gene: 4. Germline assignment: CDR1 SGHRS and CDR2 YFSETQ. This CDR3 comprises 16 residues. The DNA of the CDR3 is TGCGCCAGCAGCTTGGCGGTGGGAGGGTCCTACAATGAGCAGTTCTTC. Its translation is CASSLAVGGSYNEQFF.

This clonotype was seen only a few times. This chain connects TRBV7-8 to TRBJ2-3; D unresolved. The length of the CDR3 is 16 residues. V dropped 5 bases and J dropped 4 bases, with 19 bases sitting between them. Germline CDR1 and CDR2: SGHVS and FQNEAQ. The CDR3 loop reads CASSPLMAEHADTQYF. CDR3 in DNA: TGTGCCAGCAGCCCACTTATGGCGGAGCACGCAGATACGCAGTATTTT.

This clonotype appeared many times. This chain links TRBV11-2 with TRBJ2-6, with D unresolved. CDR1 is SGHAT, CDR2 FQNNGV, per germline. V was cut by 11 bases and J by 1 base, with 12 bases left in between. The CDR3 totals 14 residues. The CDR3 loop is CAYPLFSGANVLTF. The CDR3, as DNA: TGTGCCTACCCCCTTTTTTCTGGGGCCAACGTCCTGACTTTC.

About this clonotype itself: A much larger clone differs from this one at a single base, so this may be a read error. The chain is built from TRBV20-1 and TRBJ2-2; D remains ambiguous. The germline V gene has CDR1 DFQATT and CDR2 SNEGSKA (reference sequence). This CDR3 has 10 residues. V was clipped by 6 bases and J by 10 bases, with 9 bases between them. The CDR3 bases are TGCAGTGCCTTGGCCGAGGAGCTGTTTTTT. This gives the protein CSALAEELFF.

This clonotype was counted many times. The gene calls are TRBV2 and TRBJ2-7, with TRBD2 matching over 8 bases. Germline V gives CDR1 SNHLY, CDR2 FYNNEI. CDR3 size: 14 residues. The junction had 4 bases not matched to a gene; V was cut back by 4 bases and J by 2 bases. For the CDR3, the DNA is TGTGCCAGCAGTGTTCTAGCGGGCCCCTACGAGCAGTACTTC. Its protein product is CASSVLAGPYEQYF.

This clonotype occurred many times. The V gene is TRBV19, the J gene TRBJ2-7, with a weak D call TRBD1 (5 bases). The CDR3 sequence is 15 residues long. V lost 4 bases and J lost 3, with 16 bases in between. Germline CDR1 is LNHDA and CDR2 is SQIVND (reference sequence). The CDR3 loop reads CASSTLIGHHYEQYF. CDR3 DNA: TGTGCCAGTAGTACCCTTATCGGACACCACTACGAGCAGTACTTC.

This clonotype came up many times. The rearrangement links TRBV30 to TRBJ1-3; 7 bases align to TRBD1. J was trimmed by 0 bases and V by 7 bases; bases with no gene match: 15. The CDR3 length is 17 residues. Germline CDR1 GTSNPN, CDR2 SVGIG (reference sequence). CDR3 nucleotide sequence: TGTGCCTCCAGCCGGGACAGAGGATCTAACTCTGGAAACACCATATATTTT. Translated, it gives CASSRDRGSNSGNTIYF.